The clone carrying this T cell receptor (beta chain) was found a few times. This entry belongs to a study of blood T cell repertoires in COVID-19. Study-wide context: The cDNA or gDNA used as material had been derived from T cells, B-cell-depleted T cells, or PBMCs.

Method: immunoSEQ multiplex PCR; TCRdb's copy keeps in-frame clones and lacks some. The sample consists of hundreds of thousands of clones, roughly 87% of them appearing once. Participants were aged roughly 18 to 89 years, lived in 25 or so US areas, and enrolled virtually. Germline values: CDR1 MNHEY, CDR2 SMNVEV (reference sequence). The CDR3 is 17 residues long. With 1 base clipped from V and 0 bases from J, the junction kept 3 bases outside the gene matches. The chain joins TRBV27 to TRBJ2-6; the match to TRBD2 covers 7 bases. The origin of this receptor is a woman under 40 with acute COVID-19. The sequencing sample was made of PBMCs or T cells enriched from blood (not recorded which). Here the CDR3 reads CASSLLGGNSGANVLTF. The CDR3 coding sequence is TGTGCCAGCAGTTTATTGGGGGGGAACTCTGGGGCCAACGTCCTGACTTTC. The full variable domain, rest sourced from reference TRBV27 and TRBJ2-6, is EAQVTQNPRYLITVTGKKLTVTCSQNMNHEYMSWYRQDPGLGLRQIYYSMNVEVTDKGDVPEGYKVSRKEKRNFPLILESPSPNQTSLYFCASSLLGGNSGANVLTFGAGSRLTVL.